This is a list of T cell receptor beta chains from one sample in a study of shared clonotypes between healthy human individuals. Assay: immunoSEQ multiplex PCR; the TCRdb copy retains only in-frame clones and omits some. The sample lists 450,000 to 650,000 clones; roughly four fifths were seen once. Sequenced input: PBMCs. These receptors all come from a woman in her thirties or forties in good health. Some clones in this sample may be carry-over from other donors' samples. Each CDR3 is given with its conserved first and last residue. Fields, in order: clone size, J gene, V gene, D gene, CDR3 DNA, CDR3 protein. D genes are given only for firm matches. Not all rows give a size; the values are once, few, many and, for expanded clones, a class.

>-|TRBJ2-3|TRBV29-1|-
TGCAGCGTTGAAACAGGGCCGGAAAGGGATACGCAGTATTTT
CSVETGPERDTQYF
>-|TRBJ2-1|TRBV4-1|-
TGCGCCAGCAGCCAAAATCCCCTCCTTCCTTTGTCCCATGAGCAGTTCTTC
CASSQNPLLPLSHEQFF
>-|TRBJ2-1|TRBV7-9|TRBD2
TGTGCCAGCAACATAGCGGGAAATGAGCAGTTCTTC
CASNIAGNEQFF
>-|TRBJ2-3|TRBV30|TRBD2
TGTGCCTGGGAGCGGCTAGCGGCCCGCGGGGATACGCAGTATTTT
CAWERLAARGDTQYF
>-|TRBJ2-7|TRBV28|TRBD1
TGTGCCAGCAGTCCTCGACAGGGGGCGGGTCATTCCGAGCAGTACTTC
CASSPRQGAGHSEQYF
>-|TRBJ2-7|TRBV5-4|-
TGTGCCAGCAGCCCCAGAGGGGGGACCTACGAGCAGTACTTC
CASSPRGGTYEQYF
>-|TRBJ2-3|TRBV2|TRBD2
TGTGCCAGCAGTTTTATGACTAGCCGGGGCACAGATACGCAGTATTTT
CASSFMTSRGTDTQYF
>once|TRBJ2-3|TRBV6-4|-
TGTGCCAGCAGTGAGGCTAGCTCCGGGTCAGATACGCAGTATTTT
CASSEASSGSDTQYF
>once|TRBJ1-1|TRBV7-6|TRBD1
TGTGCCAGCAGCTCCGGGACAGGGGGAAGGACTGAAGCTTTCTTT
CASSSGTGGRTEAFF
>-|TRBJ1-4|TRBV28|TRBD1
TGTGCCAGCAGTCAGCCGGGACAGTCTAATGAAAAACTGTTTTTT
CASSQPGQSNEKLFF
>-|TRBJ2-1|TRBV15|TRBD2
TGTGCCGTCAACAGCGGGGTGGGGAATGAGCAGTTCTTC
CAVNSGVGNEQFF
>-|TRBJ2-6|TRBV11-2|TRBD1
TGTGCCAGCAGCGCCGGACAGGGGGCGCGAGGGGCCAACGTCCTGACTTTC
CASSAGQGARGANVLTF
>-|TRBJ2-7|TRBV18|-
TGTGCCAGCTCACAAACGGGCATGAGCTCCTACGAGCAGTACTTC
CASSQTGMSSYEQYF
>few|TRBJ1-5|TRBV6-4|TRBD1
TGTGCCAGCAGTGAGACAGGGGGGAGCAATCAGCCCCAGCATTTT
CASSETGGSNQPQHF
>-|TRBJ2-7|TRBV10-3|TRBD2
TGTGCCACCGCTAGCGGTCGGGGTGGCGAGCAGTACTTC
CATASGRGGEQYF
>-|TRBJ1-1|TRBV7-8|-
TGTGCCAGCGGACTCCAGGGGAACACTGAAGCTTTCTTT
CASGLQGNTEAFF
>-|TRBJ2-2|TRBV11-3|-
TGTGCCAGCAGCTTAGAGTCTGGCGGGGAGCTGTTTTTT
CASSLESGGELFF
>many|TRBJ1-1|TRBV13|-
TGTGCCAGCAGCTTTCAAGAGAACACTGAAGCTTTCTTT
CASSFQENTEAFF
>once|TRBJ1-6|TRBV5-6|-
TGTGCCAGCAGCTTTTTTGCAGATTATAATTCACCCCTCCACTTT
CASSFFADYNSPLHF
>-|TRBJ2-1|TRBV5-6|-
TGTGCCAGCAGCTTATTGCTGACAGCCAGGGATGAGCAGTTCTTC
CASSLLLTARDEQFF
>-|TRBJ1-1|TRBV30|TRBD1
TGTGCCTGGAGTGTAGGTCTACAGGGGCTCGTGAACACTGAAGCTTTCTTT
CAWSVGLQGLVNTEAFF
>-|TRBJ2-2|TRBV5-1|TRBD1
TGCGCCAGCAGCGAACAGGGGGCGAACACCGGGGAGCTGTTTTTT
CASSEQGANTGELFF
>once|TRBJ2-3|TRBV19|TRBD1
TGTGCCAGTAGTCCCCCCGGGACAGGGGTGGGAGATACGCAGTATTTT
CASSPPGTGVGDTQYF
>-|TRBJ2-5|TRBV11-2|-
TGTGCCAGCAGGTTAAGGCGGGACACTGTGCAAGAGACCCAGTACTTC
CASRLRRDTVQETQYF
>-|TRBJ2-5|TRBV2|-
TGTGCCAGCAGAACCGGACAGACTGCGGCCGAGACCCAGTACTTC
CASRTGQTAAETQYF
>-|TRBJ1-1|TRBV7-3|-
TGTGCCAGCAGCTTATCGGACGGGAACACTGAAGCTTTCTTT
CASSLSDGNTEAFF
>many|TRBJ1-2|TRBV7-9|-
TGTGCCAGCAGCGTTCAGAGGGACTATGGCTACACCTTC
CASSVQRDYGYTF
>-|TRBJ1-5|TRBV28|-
TGTGCCAGCAGGGACGGACTAAGCAATCAGCCCCAGCATTTT
CASRDGLSNQPQHF
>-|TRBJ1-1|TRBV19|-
TGTGCCAGTAGTATAGAGGGGGGCAGGGACACTGAAGCTTTCTTT
CASSIEGGRDTEAFF
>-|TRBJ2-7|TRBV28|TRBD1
TGTGCCAGCCAAGGGACAGGGGACGGCTACGAGCAGTACTTC
CASQGTGDGYEQYF
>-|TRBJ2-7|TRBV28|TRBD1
TGTGCCAGCAGTCGCCGCAGGACAGGGAGCGAGCAGTACTTC
CASSRRRTGSEQYF
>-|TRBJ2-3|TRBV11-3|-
TGTGCCAGCAGCTTAGATAGCAGCACAGATACGCAGTATTTT
CASSLDSSTDTQYF
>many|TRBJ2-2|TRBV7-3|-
TGTGCCAGCAGCTTAGGGAGTAGCGCCGGGGAGCTGTTTTTT
CASSLGSSAGELFF
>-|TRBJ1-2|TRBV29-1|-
TGCAGCGTAGAGGGAACCAACTATGGCTACACCTTC
CSVEGTNYGYTF
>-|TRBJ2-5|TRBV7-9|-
TGTGCCAGCAGCTTAGTAAGGAGGGGGGCCCAGTACTTC
CASSLVRRGAQYF
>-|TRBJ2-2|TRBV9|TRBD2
TGTGCCAGCAGCGTAGAACTAGCGGGCACCGGGGAGCTGTTTTTT
CASSVELAGTGELFF
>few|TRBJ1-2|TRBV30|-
TGTGCCTGGAGTGAGGACTATGGCTACACCTTC
CAWSEDYGYTF
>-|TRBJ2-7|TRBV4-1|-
TGCGCCAGCAGCCAAGGACCCAGATCTCTCGAGCAGTACTTC
CASSQGPRSLEQYF
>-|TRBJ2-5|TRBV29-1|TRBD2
TGCAGCGTCGATGGACTAGCGGGAGAAGAGACCCAGTACTTC
CSVDGLAGEETQYF
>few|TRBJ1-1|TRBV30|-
TGTGCCTGGAGTGCCAACTGGGACACTGAAGCTTTCTTT
CAWSANWDTEAFF
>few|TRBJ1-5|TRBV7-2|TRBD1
TGTGCCAGCAGCTTAGGGGACAGGAATCAGCCCCAGCATTTT
CASSLGDRNQPQHF
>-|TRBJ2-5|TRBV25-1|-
TGTGCCAGCAGTGAATTTCGCGGGCAGTACCAAGAGACCCAGTACTTC
CASSEFRGQYQETQYF
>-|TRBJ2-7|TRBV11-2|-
TGTGCCAGCAGCCCCCTCACGGCTAGCGTTTCCTACGAGCAGTACTTC
CASSPLTASVSYEQYF